Given below is one T cell receptor beta chain in context. Antigen unknown. Germline CDR1 reads SGHTA; CDR2 reads FQGNSA. The CDR3 contains 17 residues. With V trimmed by 2 bases and J by 2 bases, 6 bases remained unmatched. These data originate in a study of T cell repertoires in cytomegalovirus infection. The wider study: CMV infection and matching HLA type were both indicated by public TCR beta signatures.

Whole-study results and caveats: The response measured ex vivo was dominated by TCR beta clonotypes (HLA-C-restricted and CMV-specific). Totalled public TCR beta family frequency picked out people who carried CMV plus the relevant HLA.

TCRdb ran MiXCR on the reads and lists one entry per CDR3 protein. The table lists under 850,000 distinct CDR3 sequences, roughly a third of them singletons. The chain uses TRBV7-2 and TRBJ1-1, with 12 bases fitting TRBD1. This receptor was taken from a human donor in good health (CMV status not recorded). Some clones in this sample may be carry-over from other donors' samples. Specimen: PBMCs. Written as DNA, the CDR3 is TGTGCCAGCAGCTTACCCGGGACAGGGGGCTTCAACACTGAAGCTTTCTTT. It is translated as CASSLPGTGGFNTEAFF.